Listed here are 3 T cell receptor beta chains from one sample, sequenced in a study of T cell repertoires in cytomegalovirus infection. Their antigen targets remain unknown. From the reads, TCRdb called clonotypes with MiXCR, one entry per CDR3 protein. The sample has approximately 730,000 distinct CDR3 sequences; about 29% are singletons. Source: cultured CD8+ T cells from PBMCs, taken from culture after CMV antigen stimulation. The receptor set was obtained from a human donor in good health (CMV status not recorded). Some clones in this sample may be carry-over from other donors' samples.

This clonotype has a handful of counts. One end of the junction is discordant with germline, which a read error may explain. J is TRBJ2-2 and V is TRBV7-6; D unclear. Per germline, CDR1 SGHVS and CDR2 FNYEAQ. CDR3 length: 13 residues. The CDR3: CASSLEWDGELFF. CDR3 nucleotides: TGTGCTAGCAGCTTAGAGTGGGACGGGGAGCTGTTTTTT.

The gene calls are TRBV18 and TRBJ1-2; D is undetermined. CDR1 is KGHSH, CDR2 LQKENI, per germline. V was clipped by 0 bases and J by 6 bases, with 8 bases between them. This CDR3 is built from 13 residues. CDR3 DNA: TGTGCCAGCTCACCACCAACACCCGATGGCTACACCTTC. The encoded protein is CASSPPTPDGYTF.

The chain combines TRBV12-3 or TRBV12-4 with TRBJ2-7; no definite D call. Trimming cost V 4 bases and J 6 bases, with 10 bases left between them. The CDR3 runs 12 residues. The CDR3 is CASSSSRVEQYF. CDR3 DNA sequence: TGTGCCAGCAGTTCATCTAGAGTCGAGCAGTACTTC.